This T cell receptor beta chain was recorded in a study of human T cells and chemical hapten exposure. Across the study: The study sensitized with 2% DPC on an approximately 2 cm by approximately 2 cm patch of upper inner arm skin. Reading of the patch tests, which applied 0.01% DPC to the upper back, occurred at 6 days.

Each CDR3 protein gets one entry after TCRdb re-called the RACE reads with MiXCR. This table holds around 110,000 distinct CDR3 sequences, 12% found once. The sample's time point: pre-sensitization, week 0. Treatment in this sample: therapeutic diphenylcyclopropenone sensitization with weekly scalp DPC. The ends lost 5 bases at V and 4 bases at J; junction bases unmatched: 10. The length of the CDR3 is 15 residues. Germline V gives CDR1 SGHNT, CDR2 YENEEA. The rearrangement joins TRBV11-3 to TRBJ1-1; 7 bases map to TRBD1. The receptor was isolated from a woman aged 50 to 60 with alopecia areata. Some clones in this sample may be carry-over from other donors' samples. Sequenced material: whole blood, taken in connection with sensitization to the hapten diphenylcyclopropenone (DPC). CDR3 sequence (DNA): TGTGCCAGCAGCAAAACAGGGGTTGATGCCACTGAAGCTTTCTTT. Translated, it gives CASSKTGVDATEAFF. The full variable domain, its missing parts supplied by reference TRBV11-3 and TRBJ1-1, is EAGVVQSPRYKIIEKKQPVAFWCNPISGHNTLYWYLQNLGQGPELLIRYENEEAVDDSQLPKDRFSAERLKGVDSTLKIQPAELGDSAVYLCASSKTGVDATEAFFGQGTRLTVV.